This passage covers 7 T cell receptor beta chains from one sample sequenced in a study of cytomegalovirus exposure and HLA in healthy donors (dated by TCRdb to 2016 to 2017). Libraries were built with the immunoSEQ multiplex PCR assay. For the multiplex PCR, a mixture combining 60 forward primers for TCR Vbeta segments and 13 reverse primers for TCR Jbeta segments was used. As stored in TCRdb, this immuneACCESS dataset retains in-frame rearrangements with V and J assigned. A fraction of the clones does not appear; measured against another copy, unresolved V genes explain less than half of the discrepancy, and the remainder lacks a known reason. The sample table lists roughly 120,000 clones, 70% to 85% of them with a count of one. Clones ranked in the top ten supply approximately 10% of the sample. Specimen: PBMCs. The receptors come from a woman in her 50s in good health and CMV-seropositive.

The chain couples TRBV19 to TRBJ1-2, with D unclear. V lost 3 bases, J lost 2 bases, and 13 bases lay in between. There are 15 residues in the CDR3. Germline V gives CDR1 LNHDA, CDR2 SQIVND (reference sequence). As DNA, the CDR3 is TGTGCCAGTAGTATCGTCCGAAAAAGCAACTATGGCTACACCTTC. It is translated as CASSIVRKSNYGYTF. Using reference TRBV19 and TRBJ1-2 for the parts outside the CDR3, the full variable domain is DGGITQSPKYLFRKEGQNVTLSCEQNLNHDAMYWYRQDPGQGLRLIYYSQIVNDFQKGDIAEGYSVSREKKESFPLTVTSAQKNPTAFYLCASSIVRKSNYGYTFGSGTRLTVV.

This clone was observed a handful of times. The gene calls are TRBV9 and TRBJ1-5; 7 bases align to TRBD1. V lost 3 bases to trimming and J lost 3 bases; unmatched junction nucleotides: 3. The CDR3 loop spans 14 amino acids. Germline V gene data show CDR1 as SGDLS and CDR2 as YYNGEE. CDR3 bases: TGTGCCAGCAGCGCCGGGACAGCCAATCAGCCCCAGCATTTT. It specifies CASSAGTANQPQHF. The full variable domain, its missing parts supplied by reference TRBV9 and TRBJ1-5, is DSGVTQTPKHLITATGQRVTLRCSPRSGDLSVYWYQQSLDQGLQFLIQYYNGEERAKGNILERFSAQQFPDLHSELNLSSLELGDSALYFCASSAGTANQPQHFGDGTRLSIL.

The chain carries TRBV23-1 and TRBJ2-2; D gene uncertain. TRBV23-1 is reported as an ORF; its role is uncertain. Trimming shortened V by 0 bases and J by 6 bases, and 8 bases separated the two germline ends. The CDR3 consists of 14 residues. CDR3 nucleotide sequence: TGCGCCAGCAGTCAATCGCACATTGCCGGGGAGCTGTTTTTT. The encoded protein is CASSQSHIAGELFF.

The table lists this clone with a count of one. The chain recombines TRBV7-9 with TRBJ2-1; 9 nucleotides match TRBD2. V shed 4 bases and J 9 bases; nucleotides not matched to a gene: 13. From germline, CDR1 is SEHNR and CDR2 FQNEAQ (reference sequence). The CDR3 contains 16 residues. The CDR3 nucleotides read TGTGCCAGCAGCTCCGCGGGTAGCGGGAGTGCGGCTGAGCAGTTCTTC. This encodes CASSSAGSGSAAEQFF.

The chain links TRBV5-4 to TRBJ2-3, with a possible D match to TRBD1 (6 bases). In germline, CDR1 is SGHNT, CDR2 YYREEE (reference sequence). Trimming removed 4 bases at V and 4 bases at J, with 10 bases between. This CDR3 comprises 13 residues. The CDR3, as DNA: TGTGCCAGCAGCCCAGGGGCTGCAGATACGCAGTATTTT. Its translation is CASSPGAADTQYF.

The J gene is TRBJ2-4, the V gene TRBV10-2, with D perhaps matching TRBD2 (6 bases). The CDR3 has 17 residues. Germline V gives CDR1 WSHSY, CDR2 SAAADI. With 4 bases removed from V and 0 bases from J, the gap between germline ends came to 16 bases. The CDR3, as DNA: TGCGCCAGCAGTGGAGGGCGGGGTATACTAGCCAAAAACATTCAGTACTTC. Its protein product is CASSGGRGILAKNIQYF.

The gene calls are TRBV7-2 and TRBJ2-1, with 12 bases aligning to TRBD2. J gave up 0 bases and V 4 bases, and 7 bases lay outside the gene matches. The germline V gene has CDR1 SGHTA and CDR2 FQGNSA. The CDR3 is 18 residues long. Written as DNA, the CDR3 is TGTGCCAGCAGCTCCGGACTAGCGGGAACGCTCTCCTACAATGAGCAGTTCTTC. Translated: CASSSGLAGTLSYNEQFF.